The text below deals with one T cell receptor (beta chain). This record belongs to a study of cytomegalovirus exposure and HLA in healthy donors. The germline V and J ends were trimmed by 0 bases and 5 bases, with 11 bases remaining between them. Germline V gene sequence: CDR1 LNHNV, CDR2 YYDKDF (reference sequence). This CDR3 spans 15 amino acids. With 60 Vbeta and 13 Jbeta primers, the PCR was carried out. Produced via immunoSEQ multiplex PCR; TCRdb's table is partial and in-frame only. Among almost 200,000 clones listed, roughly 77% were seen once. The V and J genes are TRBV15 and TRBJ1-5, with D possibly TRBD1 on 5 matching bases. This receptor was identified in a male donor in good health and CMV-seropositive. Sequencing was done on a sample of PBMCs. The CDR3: CATSRDRGSYQPQHF. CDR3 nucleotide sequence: TGTGCCACCAGCAGAGACCGGGGGTCTTATCAGCCCCAGCATTTT.